What follows are 27 T cell receptor beta chains derived from one specimen sequenced in a study of human T cells and chemical hapten exposure. TCRdb redid the calling of the RACE reads with MiXCR, one entry per CDR3 protein. The sample yields about 110,000 distinct CDR3 sequences, around 12% seen once. The sample's time point: pre-sensitization, week 0. The treatment here: therapeutic diphenylcyclopropenone sensitization with weekly scalp DPC. Sequenced here: whole blood, sampled in connection with sensitization to the hapten diphenylcyclopropenone (DPC). These receptors were collected from a woman aged 45-65 years with alopecia areata. Some clones in this sample may be carry-over from other donors' samples.

The gene calls are TRBV11-3 and TRBJ2-3; 12 positions match TRBD2. CDR3 size: 14 residues. Germline V CDR1 and CDR2: SGHNT, YENEEA. J gave up 6 bases and V 5 bases, and 3 bases lay outside the gene matches. The CDR3 sequence is CASSPTSGSDTQYF. Here the CDR3 DNA reads TGTGCCAGCAGCCCGACTAGCGGGAGTGATACGCAGTATTTT.

V gene TRBV18 combines with J gene TRBJ1-1, with a possible D match to TRBD1 (6 bases). This CDR3 is 14 amino acids long. Looked up from germline, CDR1 is KGHSH and CDR2 is LQKENI. The V end lost 3 bases, the J end lost 5 bases, and 13 bases lay between the germline ends. The CDR3 bases are TGTGCCAGCTCACCTAACAGGGAGGGGACTGAAGCTTTCTTT. Its translation: CASSPNREGTEAFF.

The chain is built from TRBV11-3 and TRBJ2-2; D unresolved. The CDR3 is made up of 13 amino acids. Trimming pared 5 bases from V and 6 bases from J, leaving 10 bases between. Germline-derived CDR1 and CDR2 are SGHNT and YENEEA. The CDR3 is CASSPARPGELFF. The CDR3 region has the DNA TGTGCCAGCAGCCCCGCTCGTCCCGGGGAGCTGTTTTTT.

V and J are TRBV2 and TRBJ2-1, with 7 bases lining up with TRBD2. The CDR3 is 12 amino acids. Trimming cost V 7 bases and J 11 bases; bases outside gene matches: 8. Germline lookup yields CDR1 SNHLY and CDR2 FYNNEI. Written as DNA, the CDR3 is TGTGCCAGCACTTGGGACTACCTAAAGCAGTTCTTC. Amino acids: CASTWDYLKQFF.

The CDR3 spells CASSYSEAQGSEQYF. The DNA of the CDR3 is TGTGCCAGCAGTTACTCTGAGGCGCAGGGAAGCGAGCAGTACTTC. The chain is built from TRBV6-6 and TRBJ2-7, with a tentative D call TRBD1 (5 bases). Germline V CDR1 and CDR2: MNHNY, SVGAGI (reference sequence). The CDR3 contains 15 residues. V was clipped by 0 bases and J by 6 bases, with 15 bases between them.

This clonotype occurred many times. The rearrangement links TRBV28 to TRBJ1-2; TRBD1 matches 7 bases. Germline CDR1 and CDR2: MDHEN and SYDVKM. The CDR3 has 12 residues. V shed 4 bases and J 8 bases; nucleotides not matched to a gene: 4. The CDR3 nucleotides are TGTGCCAGCAGTTCCCACAGGGGCGGCTACACCTTC. This translates into CASSSHRGGYTF.

This clonotype was picked up a small number of times. The CDR3 DNA sequence: TGTGCCACCAGTGACTCCGGGACATCTAATGAAAAACTGTTTTTT. It translates to CATSDSGTSNEKLFF. The chain carries TRBV24-1 and TRBJ1-4, with D perhaps matching TRBD1 (6 bases). Germline CDR1 and CDR2: KGHDR and SFDVKD. This CDR3 has 15 amino acids. V was trimmed by 4 bases and J by 3 bases, leaving 11 bases between them.

The V and J genes are TRBV29-1 and TRBJ1-2; D perhaps matches TRBD1 (6 bases). With 6 bases removed from V and 8 bases from J, the gap between germline ends came to 19 bases. From germline, CDR1 is SQVTM and CDR2 ANQGSEA. The CDR3 runs to 13 residues. The CDR3: CSVSRDIPSGYTF. CDR3 nucleotide sequence: TGCAGCGTGTCCCGGGACATCCCCTCGGGCTACACCTTC.

This clonotype has only a few counts. This chain links TRBV29-1 with TRBJ2-3; D is ambiguous. Trimming removed 8 bases from V and 1 base from J, with 16 bases in between. Germline CDR1 and CDR2: SQVTM and ANQGSEA. The CDR3 loop spans 14 amino acids. CDR3 region: CSFPRADRTDTQYF. The CDR3 bases are TGCAGCTTCCCCCGGGCAGATCGCACAGATACGCAGTATTTT.

The table lists this clonotype with many counts. The V call is TRBV11-2, the J call TRBJ1-1; D call uncertain. This CDR3 has 16 amino acids. Deletions cut 3 bases from V and 1 base from J, with 15 bases between. The germline V gene encodes CDR1 SGHAT and CDR2 FQNNGV. This CDR3 is CASSFPSGPSNTEAFF. The CDR3 region has the DNA TGTGCCAGCAGCTTCCCATCCGGGCCTTCGAACACTGAAGCTTTCTTT.

This clonotype came up many times. The rearrangement links TRBV25-1 to TRBJ2-6; D uncertain. The V end was cut by 2 bases, the J end by 0 bases, with 5 bases between. Per the germline V gene, CDR1 is MGHDK and CDR2 is SYGVNS. This CDR3 has 15 amino acids. CDR3 nucleotides: TGTGCCAGCAGTGAAGGTGGCTCTGGGGCCAACGTCCTGACTTTC. Its protein is CASSEGGSGANVLTF. Based on the CDR3 plus reference TRBV25-1 and TRBJ2-6, the full variable domain is EADIYQTPRYLVIGTGKKITLECSQTMGHDKMYWYQQDPGMELHLIHYSYGVNSTEKGDLSSESTVSRIRTEHFPLTLESARPSHTSQYLCASSEGGSGANVLTFGAGSRLTVL.

V usage is TRBV28 and J usage is TRBJ1-2; D gene ambiguous. Germline assignment: CDR1 MDHEN and CDR2 SYDVKM. This CDR3 region has 17 residues. Trimming cost V 2 bases and J 2 bases, with 18 bases left between them. DNA of the CDR3: TGTGCCAGCAGTTTAATCTCCGGCAGGCTTGGGAACTATGGCTACACCTTC. This translates into CASSLISGRLGNYGYTF.

This clonotype was found many times. The chain carries TRBV6-5 and TRBJ2-7; weak D call: TRBD2 (5 bases). Germline lookup yields CDR1 MNHEY and CDR2 SVGAGI. The length of the CDR3 is 13 residues. Trimming cost V 2 bases and J 6 bases, with 11 bases left between them. DNA for the CDR3: TGTGCCAGCAGTTACGGGGAGCTTCGCGAGCAGTACTTC. Residues: CASSYGELREQYF.

The chain couples TRBV7-6 to TRBJ1-1; D not resolved. This CDR3 spans 13 amino acids. CDR1 and CDR2 (germline): SGHVS, FNYEAQ. Trimming pared 3 bases from V and 2 bases from J, leaving 7 bases between. The CDR3, as DNA: TGTGCCAGCAGCTTTCGGACTAACACTGAAGCTTTCTTT. Protein: CASSFRTNTEAFF.

V usage is TRBV7-2 and J usage is TRBJ1-5; D may be TRBD1 (5 bases). Trimming stripped 3 bases from V and 3 bases from J, with 15 bases between. The CDR3 is 16 amino acids. CDR1 SGHTA and CDR2 FQGNSA come from the germline V gene. The CDR3 DNA follows: TGTGCCAGCAGCTTTAGGCAGGGTAGCGACAATCAGCCCCAGCATTTT. It translates to CASSFRQGSDNQPQHF.

The table lists this clonotype with a few counts. V gene TRBV28 combines with J gene TRBJ2-2; D unresolved. CDR1 and CDR2 from the germline V gene are MDHEN and SYDVKM. V gave up 3 bases and J gave up 6 bases, with 8 bases separating them. There are 13 residues in the CDR3. As DNA, the CDR3 is TGTGCCAGCAGTTTTGCGGTCCCCGGGGAGCTGTTTTTT. Translated, it gives CASSFAVPGELFF.

This clonotype showed up many times. The CDR3, as DNA: TGTGCCAGCAGTGAACATAAGACTGTTAACACTGAAGCTTTCTTT. It is translated as CASSEHKTVNTEAFF. This rearrangement joins TRBV25-1 to TRBJ1-1; D is unclear. Per the germline V gene, CDR1 is MGHDK and CDR2 is SYGVNS. The CDR3 is made up of 15 amino acids. The ends were cut back, 2 bases at V and 2 bases at J, with 12 bases in the middle.

The chain carries TRBV5-1 and TRBJ2-1; 8 nucleotides match TRBD2. V was pared by 0 bases and J by 9 bases, with 11 bases of the junction left unmatched. This CDR3 has 16 amino acids. CDR1 is SGHRS, CDR2 YFSETQ, per germline. CDR3 sequence: CASSLELGAGGGEQFF. CDR3 in DNA: TGCGCCAGCAGCTTGGAATTAGGGGCGGGAGGAGGTGAGCAGTTCTTC.

J is TRBJ1-2 and V is TRBV7-2, with 9 bases that match TRBD1. This CDR3 comprises 14 residues. CDR1 SGHTA and CDR2 FQGNSA come from the germline V gene. Germline trimming cut 5 bases from V and 4 bases from J; bases unmatched to any gene: 5. The CDR3 loop is CASSHTGGVYGYTF. DNA of the CDR3: TGTGCCAGCAGCCATACAGGGGGCGTCTATGGCTACACCTTC.

The rearrangement links TRBV5-1 to TRBJ2-5; 14 bases line up with TRBD2. This CDR3 is 17 amino acids long. Germline V gives CDR1 SGHRS, CDR2 YFSETQ. Trimming took 3 bases from V and 5 from J; bases not matched to a gene: 9. DNA for the CDR3: TGCGCCAGCAGCTCCGGACTAGCGGGAGGACGGCGTGAGACCCAGTACTTC. Its protein is CASSSGLAGGRRETQYF.

At least ten counts were recorded for this clonotype. The chain carries TRBV11-2 and TRBJ2-5; the D is unclear. This CDR3 has 13 residues. CDR1 SGHAT and CDR2 FQNNGV come from the germline V gene. The ends were cut back, 6 bases at V and 2 bases at J, with 10 bases in the middle. In DNA form, the CDR3 reads TGTGCCAGCAGGACTGGTGGACAAGAGACCCAGTACTTC. Translating it yields CASRTGGQETQYF.

The genes are TRBV3-1 and TRBJ2-3; D is possibly TRBD1 or TRBD2 (5 bases each). This CDR3 has 15 residues. Germline V CDR1 and CDR2: LGHDT, YNNKEL (reference sequence). V lost 1 base and J lost 4, with 12 bases in between. CDR3 DNA sequence: TGTGCCAGCAGCCAAGGAGGGGCCTCCGCAGATACGCAGTATTTT. Translation: CASSQGGASADTQYF.

Remarks on this clonotype: An end of the junction differs from the germline gene, which may be a read error. The chain has TRBV18 and TRBJ1-1; TRBD1 is a possible D gene (6 bases). CDR3 length: 12 residues. CDR1 KGHSH and CDR2 LQKENI come from the germline V gene. The CDR3 reads CTSSSGDTEAFF. The CDR3 DNA sequence: TGTACCAGCTCATCAGGGGACACTGAAGCTTTCTTT.

V usage is TRBV28 and J usage is TRBJ2-7; 7 nucleotides align to TRBD1. Germline CDR1 reads MDHEN; CDR2 reads SYDVKM. The CDR3 is 15 amino acids. With V trimmed by 4 bases and J by 5 bases, 11 bases remained unmatched. This chain's CDR3 is CASSSPAGGENEQYF. The CDR3 region has the DNA TGTGCCAGCAGTTCCCCCGCAGGGGGTGAGAACGAGCAGTACTTC.

This clonotype has a handful of counts. The J gene is TRBJ1-1, the V gene TRBV6-5; unclear D gene. The CDR3 length is 15 residues. V lost 0 bases and J lost 2, with 10 bases in between. CDR1 is MNHEY and CDR2 is SVGAGI in the germline V gene. In DNA, the CDR3 is TGTGCCAGCAGTTACTCTCCAGACCCCAACACTGAAGCTTTCTTT. This sequence encodes CASSYSPDPNTEAFF.

This clonotype occurred many times. The chain has TRBV3-1 and TRBJ2-3; D is unresolved. The CDR3 runs to 11 residues. Between the trimmed V and J ends, which lost 2 bases and 5 bases, there was a span of 2 bases. CDR1 and CDR2 (germline): LGHDT, YNNKEL (reference sequence). Here the CDR3 reads CASSQLDTQYF. CDR3 bases: TGTGCCAGCAGCCAATTAGATACGCAGTATTTT.

This clonotype was picked up many times. This chain links TRBV5-1 with TRBJ2-1; no reliable D call. Germline values: CDR1 SGHRS, CDR2 YFSETQ. With 2 bases removed from V and 2 bases from J, the gap between germline ends came to 11 bases. This CDR3 is built from 15 residues. DNA of the CDR3: TGCGCCAGCAGCTTATTCGCACAGACCTACAATGAGCAGTTCTTC. Translated, it gives CASSLFAQTYNEQFF.